Shown below are 5 T cell receptor beta chains from a single sample sequenced in a study of blood T cell repertoires in COVID-19. TCRdb's table, derived via immunoSEQ multiplex PCR, lists solely in-frame clones and lacks some. The sample carries roughly 150,000 clones, roughly 80% recorded once. Sequences were obtained from peripheral blood. All receptors derive from a woman of 80 years or more with acute or convalescent COVID-19.

The chain carries TRBV3-1 (or the pseudogene TRBV3-2) and TRBJ2-5; the match to TRBD2 covers 7 bases. V dropped 0 bases and J dropped 3; count of bases not matched to a gene: 10. Germline V lookup: CDR1 LGHDT, CDR2 YNNKEL (reference sequence). The CDR3 has 17 amino acids. The CDR3 protein is CASSQDFGGREKETQYF. CDR3 sequence (DNA): TGTGCCAGCAGCCAAGATTTCGGCGGGCGGGAGAAAGAGACCCAGTACTTC.

This chain joins TRBV9 and TRBJ2-1; 7 bases align to TRBD2. The CDR3 sequence is 15 residues long. Germline-derived CDR1 and CDR2 are SGDLS and YYNGEE. Unmatched junction bases numbered 8, after V lost 4 bases and J lost 4 bases. CDR3 bases: TGTGCCAGCAGCCCAAGACCCGGGGGGTACAATGAGCAGTTCTTC. It yields the protein CASSPRPGGYNEQFF. Full variable domain (remainder filled in from reference TRBV9 and TRBJ2-1): DSGVTQTPKHLITATGQRVTLRCSPRSGDLSVYWYQQSLDQGLQFLIQYYNGEERAKGNILERFSAQQFPDLHSELNLSSLELGDSALYFCASSPRPGGYNEQFFGPGTRLTVL.

The chain combines TRBV5-5 with TRBJ2-3, with 7 bases matching TRBD1. CDR1 is SGHKS, CDR2 YYEKEE, per germline (reference sequence). V gave up 0 bases and J gave up 0 bases; unmatched junction bases: 10. The CDR3 consists of 18 residues. Here the CDR3 reads CASSLAPLQGSSTDTQYF. In DNA form, the CDR3 reads TGTGCCAGCAGCTTGGCCCCCTTACAGGGGTCTAGCACAGATACGCAGTATTTT.

This clone was detected a few times. The chain links TRBV6-5 to TRBJ2-5, with a tentative D call TRBD1 (6 bases). From germline, CDR1 is MNHEY and CDR2 SVGAGI. The CDR3 covers 14 residues. The V end lost 5 bases, the J end lost 5 bases, and 15 bases lay between the germline ends. The CDR3 bases are TGTGCCAGCAGTATAGGACAGATTGGGGAGACCCAGTACTTC. Protein sequence: CASSIGQIGETQYF.

To note about this clone: The identical CDR3 is also encoded by other nucleotide sequences in the sample. This chain joins TRBV18 and TRBJ1-1; D ambiguous. In germline, CDR1 is KGHSH, CDR2 LQKENI. This CDR3 region has 13 residues. The ends were cut back, 2 bases at V and 2 bases at J, with 6 bases in the middle. The CDR3: CASSPGRNTEAFF. The CDR3 DNA sequence: TGTGCCAGCTCACCAGGCAGAAACACTGAAGCTTTCTTT. The whole variable domain, filled in from reference TRBV18 and TRBJ1-1, reads NAGVMQNPRHLVRRRGQEARLRCSPMKGHSHVYWYRQLPEEGLKFMVYLQKENIIDESGMPKERFSAEFPKEGPSILRIQQVVRGDSAAYFCASSPGRNTEAFFGQGTRLTVV.